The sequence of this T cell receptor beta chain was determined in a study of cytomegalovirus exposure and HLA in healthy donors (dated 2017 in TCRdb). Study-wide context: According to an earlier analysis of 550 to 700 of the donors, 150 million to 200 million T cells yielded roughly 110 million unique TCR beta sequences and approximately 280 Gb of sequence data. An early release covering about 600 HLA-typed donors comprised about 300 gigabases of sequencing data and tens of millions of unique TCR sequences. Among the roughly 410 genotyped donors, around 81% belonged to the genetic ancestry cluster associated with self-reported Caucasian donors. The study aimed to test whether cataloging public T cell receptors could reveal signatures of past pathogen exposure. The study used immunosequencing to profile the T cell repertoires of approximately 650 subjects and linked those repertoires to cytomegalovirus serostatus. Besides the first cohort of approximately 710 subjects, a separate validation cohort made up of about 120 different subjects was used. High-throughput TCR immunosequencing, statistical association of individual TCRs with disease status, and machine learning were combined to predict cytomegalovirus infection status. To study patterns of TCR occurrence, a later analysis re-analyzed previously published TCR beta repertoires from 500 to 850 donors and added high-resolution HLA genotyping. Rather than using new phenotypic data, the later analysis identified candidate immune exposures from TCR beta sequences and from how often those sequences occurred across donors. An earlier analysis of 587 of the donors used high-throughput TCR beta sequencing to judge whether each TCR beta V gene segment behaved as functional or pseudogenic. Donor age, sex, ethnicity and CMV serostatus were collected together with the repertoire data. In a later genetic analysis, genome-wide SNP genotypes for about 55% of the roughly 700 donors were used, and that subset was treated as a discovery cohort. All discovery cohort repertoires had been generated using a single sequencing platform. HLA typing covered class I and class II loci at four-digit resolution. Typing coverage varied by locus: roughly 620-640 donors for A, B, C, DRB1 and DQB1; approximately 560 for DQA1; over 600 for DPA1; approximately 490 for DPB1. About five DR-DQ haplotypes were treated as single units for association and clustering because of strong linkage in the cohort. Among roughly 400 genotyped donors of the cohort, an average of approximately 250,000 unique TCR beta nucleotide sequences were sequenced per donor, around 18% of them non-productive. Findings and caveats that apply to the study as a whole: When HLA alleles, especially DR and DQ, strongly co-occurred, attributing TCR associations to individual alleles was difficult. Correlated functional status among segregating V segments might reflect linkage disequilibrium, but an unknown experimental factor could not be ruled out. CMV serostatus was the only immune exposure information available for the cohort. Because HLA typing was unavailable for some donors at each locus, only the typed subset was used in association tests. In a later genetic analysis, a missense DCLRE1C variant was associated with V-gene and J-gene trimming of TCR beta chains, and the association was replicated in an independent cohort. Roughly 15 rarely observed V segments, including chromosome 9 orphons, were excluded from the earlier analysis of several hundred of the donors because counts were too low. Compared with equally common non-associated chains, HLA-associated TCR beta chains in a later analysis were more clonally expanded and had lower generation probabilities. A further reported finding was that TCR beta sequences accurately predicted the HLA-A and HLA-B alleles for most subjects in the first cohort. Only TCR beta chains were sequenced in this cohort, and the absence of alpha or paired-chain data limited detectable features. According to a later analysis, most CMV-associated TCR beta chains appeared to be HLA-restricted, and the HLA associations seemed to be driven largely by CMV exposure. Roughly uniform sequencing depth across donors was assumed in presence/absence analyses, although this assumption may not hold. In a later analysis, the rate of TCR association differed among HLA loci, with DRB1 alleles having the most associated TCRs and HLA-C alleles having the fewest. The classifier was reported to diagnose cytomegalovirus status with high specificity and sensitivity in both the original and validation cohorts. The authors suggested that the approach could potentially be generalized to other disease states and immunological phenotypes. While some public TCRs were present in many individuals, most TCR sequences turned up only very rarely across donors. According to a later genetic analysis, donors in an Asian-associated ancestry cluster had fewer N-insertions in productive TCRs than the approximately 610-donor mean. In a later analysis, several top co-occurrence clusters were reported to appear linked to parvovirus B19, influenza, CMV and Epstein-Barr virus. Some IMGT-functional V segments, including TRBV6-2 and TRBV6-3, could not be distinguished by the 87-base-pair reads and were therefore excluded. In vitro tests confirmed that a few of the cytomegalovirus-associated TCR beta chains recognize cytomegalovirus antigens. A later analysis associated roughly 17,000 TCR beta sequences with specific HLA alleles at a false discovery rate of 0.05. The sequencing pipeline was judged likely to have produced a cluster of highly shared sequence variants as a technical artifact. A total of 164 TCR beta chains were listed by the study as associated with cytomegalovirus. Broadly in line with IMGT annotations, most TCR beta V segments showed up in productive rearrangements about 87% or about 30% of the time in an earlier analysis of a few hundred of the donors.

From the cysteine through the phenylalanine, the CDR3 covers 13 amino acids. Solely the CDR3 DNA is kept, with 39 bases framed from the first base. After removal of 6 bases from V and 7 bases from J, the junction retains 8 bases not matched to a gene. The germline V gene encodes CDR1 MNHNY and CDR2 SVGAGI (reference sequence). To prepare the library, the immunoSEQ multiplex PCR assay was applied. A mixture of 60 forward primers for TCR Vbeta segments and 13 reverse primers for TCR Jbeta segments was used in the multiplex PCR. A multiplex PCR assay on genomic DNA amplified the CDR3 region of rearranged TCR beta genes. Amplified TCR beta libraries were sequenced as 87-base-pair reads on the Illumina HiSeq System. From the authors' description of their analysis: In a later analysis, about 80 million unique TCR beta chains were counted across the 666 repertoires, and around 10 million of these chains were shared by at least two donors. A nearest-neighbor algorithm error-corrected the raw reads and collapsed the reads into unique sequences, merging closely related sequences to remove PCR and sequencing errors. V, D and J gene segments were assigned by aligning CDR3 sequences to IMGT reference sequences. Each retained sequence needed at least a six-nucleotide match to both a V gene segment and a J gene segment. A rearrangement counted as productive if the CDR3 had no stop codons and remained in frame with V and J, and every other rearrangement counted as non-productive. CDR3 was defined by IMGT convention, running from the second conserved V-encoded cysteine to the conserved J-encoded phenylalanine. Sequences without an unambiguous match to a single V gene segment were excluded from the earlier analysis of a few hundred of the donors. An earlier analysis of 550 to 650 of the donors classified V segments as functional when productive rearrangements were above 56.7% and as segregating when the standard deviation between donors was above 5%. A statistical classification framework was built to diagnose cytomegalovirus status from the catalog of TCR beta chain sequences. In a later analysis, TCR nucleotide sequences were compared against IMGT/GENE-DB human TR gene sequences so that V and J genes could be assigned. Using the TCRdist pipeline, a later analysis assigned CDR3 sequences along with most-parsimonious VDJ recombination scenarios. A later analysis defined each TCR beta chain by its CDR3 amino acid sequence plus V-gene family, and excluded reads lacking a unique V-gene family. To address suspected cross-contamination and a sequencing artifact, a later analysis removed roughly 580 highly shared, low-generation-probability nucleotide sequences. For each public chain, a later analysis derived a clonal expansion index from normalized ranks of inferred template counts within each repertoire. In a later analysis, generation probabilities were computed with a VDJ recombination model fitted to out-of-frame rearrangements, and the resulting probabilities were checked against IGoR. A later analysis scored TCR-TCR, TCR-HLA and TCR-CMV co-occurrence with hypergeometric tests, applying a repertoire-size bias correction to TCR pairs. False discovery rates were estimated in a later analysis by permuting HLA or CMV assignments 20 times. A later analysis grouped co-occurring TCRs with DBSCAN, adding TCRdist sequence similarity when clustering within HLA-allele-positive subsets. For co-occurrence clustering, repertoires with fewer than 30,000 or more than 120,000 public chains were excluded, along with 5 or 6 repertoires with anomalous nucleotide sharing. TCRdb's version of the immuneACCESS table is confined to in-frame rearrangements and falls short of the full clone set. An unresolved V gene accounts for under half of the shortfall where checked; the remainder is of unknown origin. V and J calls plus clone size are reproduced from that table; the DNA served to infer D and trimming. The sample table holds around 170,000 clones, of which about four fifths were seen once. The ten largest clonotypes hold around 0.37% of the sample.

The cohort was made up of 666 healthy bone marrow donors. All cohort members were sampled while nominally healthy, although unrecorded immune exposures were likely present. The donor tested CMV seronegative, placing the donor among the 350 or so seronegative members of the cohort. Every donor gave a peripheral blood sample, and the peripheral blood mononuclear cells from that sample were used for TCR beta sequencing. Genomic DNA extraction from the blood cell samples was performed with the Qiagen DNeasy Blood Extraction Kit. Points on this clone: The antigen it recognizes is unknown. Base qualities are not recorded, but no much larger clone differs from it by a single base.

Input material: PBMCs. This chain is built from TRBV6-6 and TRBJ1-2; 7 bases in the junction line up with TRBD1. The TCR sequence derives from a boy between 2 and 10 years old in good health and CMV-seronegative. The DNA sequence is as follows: TGTGCCAGCAGCCCGACAGGGAATCGTGGCTACACCTTC. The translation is CASSPTGNRGYTF.